This T cell receptor beta chain derives from a study of blood T cell repertoires in COVID-19. Study-level background: Samples representing acute and convalescent COVID-19 were sourced from the United States, Italy and Spain. T cells, B-cell-depleted T cells, or PBMCs provided the cDNA or gDNA that served as material.

Repertoires were generated with immunoSEQ multiplex PCR, while TCRdb's copy carries only in-frame clones and drops some. The sample shows about 270,000 clones, less than 90% of them seen only once. Participants had their cohort set by participant-reported clinical history. Recovered participants had two consecutive negative NP/OP PCR tests, healthcare professional clearance, or symptom resolution. The TCR comes from a woman aged 45-59 years who had recovered from COVID-19. Sequenced input: PBMCs or T cells enriched from blood (not recorded which).

CDR3 nucleotide sequence: TGTGCCAGCGGAGGATTGGGGTATTATAATTCACCCCTCCACTTT. This sequence encodes CASGGLGYYNSPLHF. This rearrangement joins TRBV27 to TRBJ1-6; D gene ambiguous. Deletions cut 8 bases from V and 4 bases from J, with 15 bases between. Germline CDR1 and CDR2: MNHEY and SMNVEV (reference sequence). The CDR3 loop spans 15 amino acids.